The 17 T cell receptor beta chains presented below share a single source sample, sequenced in a study of regulatory T cells in long-lasting Graves disease. With iRepertoire HTBI primers and Arm-PCR of CDR3 regions, TCR beta libraries were built. Via MiXCR, TCRdb re-called the multiplex PCR reads, giving one row per CDR3 protein. The repertoire holds some 430,000 distinct CDR3 sequences, with around a fifth as singletons. Specified time point: persistent/refractory GD, antithyroid drugs over 5 years with positive TRAb. Scientists built the TCR library using RNA that was extracted from PBMCs. Source: peripheral blood mononuclear cells (PBMCs), taken when the disease was refractory, from a patient treated with antithyroid drugs. The receptor source for this set is a female donor with Graves disease.

This clonotype has only a few counts. The gene calls are TRBV19 and TRBJ1-1; tentative D call: TRBD1 (6 bases). V lost 0 bases and J 3 bases, leaving 8 bases between the germline ends. This CDR3 contains 14 residues. Germline assignment: CDR1 LNHDA and CDR2 SQIVND (reference sequence). CDR3 protein: CASSIDGGYTEAFF. The CDR3 DNA reads as TGTGCCAGTAGTATAGATGGGGGCTACACTGAAGCTTTCTTT.

This chain joins TRBV2 and TRBJ1-3; D ambiguous. V lost 8 bases and J lost 0, with 5 bases in between. CDR3 size: 12 residues. From germline, CDR1 is SNHLY and CDR2 FYNNEI. CDR3 DNA: TGTGCCAGCTACAACTCTGGAAACACCATATATTTT. Its protein product is CASYNSGNTIYF.

J is TRBJ1-1 and V is TRBV6-5, with TRBD1 matching over 11 bases. This CDR3 spans 15 amino acids. The germline V gene has CDR1 MNHEY and CDR2 SVGAGI. V lost 4 bases, J lost 1 base, and 2 bases stayed unmatched. The CDR3 loop reads CASSSGQGANTEAFF. DNA for the CDR3: TGTGCCAGCAGTTCCGGACAGGGGGCGAACACTGAAGCTTTCTTT.

This clonotype has just one count. The chain carries TRBV28 and TRBJ2-1; D remains ambiguous. This CDR3 spans 12 amino acids. Per the germline V gene, CDR1 is MDHEN and CDR2 is SYDVKM. V gave up 7 bases and J gave up 4 bases, with 8 bases separating them. The CDR3 DNA reads TGTGCCAGCAATCGCAGATACAATGAGCAGTTCTTC. Protein product: CASNRRYNEQFF.

This clonotype has just a few counts. CDR3 region: CASSPPDRGAGYTF. The CDR3 DNA is TGTGCCAGTAGTCCCCCGGACAGGGGAGCTGGCTACACCTTC. The chain links TRBV19 to TRBJ1-2; 9 nucleotides match TRBD1. Germline-derived CDR1 and CDR2 are LNHDA and SQIVND (reference sequence). The CDR3 runs 14 residues. With V trimmed by 5 bases and J by 7 bases, 8 bases remained unmatched. The whole variable domain, remainder taken from reference TRBV19 and TRBJ1-2, is DGGITQSPKYLFRKEGQNVTLSCEQNLNHDAMYWYRQDPGQGLRLIYYSQIVNDFQKGDIAEGYSVSREKKESFPLTVTSAQKNPTAFYLCASSPPDRGAGYTFGSGTRLTVV.

On this clonotype: This sequence may be a read error, since a much larger clone differs from it by one base. The genes are TRBV20-1 and TRBJ1-2, with D uncertain. The germline V gene has CDR1 DFQATT and CDR2 SNEGSKA (reference sequence). This CDR3 is 12 amino acids long. V lost 5 bases, J lost 4 bases, and 11 bases lay in between. The CDR3 reads CSARTALYGYTF. CDR3 bases: TGCAGTGCTCGGACCGCCCTCTATGGCTACACCTTC.

Comments on this clonotype: With a much larger clone just one base away, this may be a read error. In DNA, the CDR3 is TGTGCCACCACCTCAACTAGCGGGAGGAACACCGGGGAGCGGTTTTTT. It specifies CATTSTSGRNTGERFF. The rearrangement uses TRBV24-1 and TRBJ2-2; 12 bases map to TRBD2. The CDR3 totals 16 residues. The germline V gene encodes CDR1 KGHDR and CDR2 SFDVKD.

The chain combines TRBV10-1 with TRBJ1-6; 8 bases map to TRBD1. V shed 4 bases and J 14 bases; nucleotides not matched to a gene: 7. The CDR3 length is 13 residues. The germline V gene encodes CDR1 WNHNN and CDR2 SYGVQD (reference sequence). CDR3 sequence (DNA): TGCGCCAGCAGTGGGGGGACAGGCCGGGCCCTCCACTTT. Protein product: CASSGGTGRALHF.

This clonotype was detected only a few times. The chain carries TRBV7-8 and TRBJ2-7, with 7 bases fitting TRBD2. V trimming: 6 bases; J trimming: 2 bases; junction bases outside the gene matches: 7. This CDR3 contains 14 residues. The V gene's germline CDR1 is SGHVS and CDR2 FQNEAQ. The DNA of the CDR3 is TGTGCCAGCAGTCTTAGCGGGCCTCCCTACGAGCAGTACTTC. Residues: CASSLSGPPYEQYF. The full variable domain, completed using reference TRBV7-8 and TRBJ2-7, is GAGVSQSPRYKVAKRGQDVALRCDPISGHVSLFWYQQALGQGPEFLTYFQNEAQLDKSGLPSDRFFAERPEGSVSTLKIQRTQQEDSAVYLCASSLSGPPYEQYFGPGTRLTVT.

This clonotype showed up many times. This chain uses TRBV28 with TRBJ2-7; the match to TRBD1 covers 8 bases. The CDR3 has 15 residues. Trimming took 5 bases from V and 0 from J; bases not matched to a gene: 6. From germline, CDR1 is MDHEN and CDR2 SYDVKM. This chain's CDR3 is CASSPRTGHSYEQYF. CDR3 bases: TGTGCCAGCAGTCCCCGGACAGGGCACTCCTACGAGCAGTACTTC.

As for this clonotype: This sequence may be a read error, since a much larger clone differs from it by one base. J is TRBJ1-1 and V is TRBV12-3 or TRBV12-4; maybe TRBD1 (6 bases). The length of the CDR3 is 16 residues. The CDR3 loop reads CANSFQQGTPRTEAFF. As DNA, the CDR3 is TGTGCCAACAGTTTTCAGCAGGGGACCCCTCGGACTGAAGCTTTCTTT.

This clonotype has at least ten counts. The rearrangement links TRBV7-9 to TRBJ2-5, with TRBD1 as a possible D gene (5 bases). Germline CDR1 SEHNR, CDR2 FQNEAQ (reference sequence). V gave up 4 bases and J gave up 5 bases, with 14 bases separating them. The CDR3 contains 14 residues. The CDR3 DNA reads TGTGCCAGCAGCTCGACAGTAGGTCGGGAGACCCAGTACTTC. Translation: CASSSTVGRETQYF.

Many counts were recorded for this clonotype. This chain links TRBV9 with TRBJ1-2, with D perhaps TRBD1 (6 bases). Germline values: CDR1 SGDLS, CDR2 YYNGEE. V was shortened by 0 bases and J by 7 bases, with 16 bases between the two germline ends. There are 15 residues in the CDR3. CDR3 sequence: CASSVAAGQKVGYTF. The CDR3 DNA reads TGTGCCAGCAGCGTAGCAGCTGGACAGAAGGTTGGCTACACCTTC.

The chain uses TRBV7-2 and TRBJ2-5; D unresolved. The CDR3 has 16 residues. Germline values: CDR1 SGHTA, CDR2 FQGNSA. Trimming pared 5 bases from V and 2 bases from J, leaving 18 bases between. CDR3 nucleotide sequence: TGTGCCAGCAGCCTCCAACTTGGGCTTCCGCAAGAGACCCAGTACTTC. Its translation is CASSLQLGLPQETQYF. The full variable domain, completed using reference TRBV7-2 and TRBJ2-5, is GAGVSQSPSNKVTEKGKDVELRCDPISGHTALYWYRQSLGQGLEFLIYFQGNSAPDKSGLPSDRFSAERTGGSVSTLTIQRTQQEDSAVYLCASSLQLGLPQETQYFGPGTRLLVL.

V is TRBV29-1 and J is TRBJ2-1, with 8 bases matching TRBD1. The better agreement between TRBJ2-5 and the DNA end casts doubt on the J call. CDR1 and CDR2 from the germline V gene are SQVTM and ANQGSEA. This CDR3 comprises 14 residues. CDR3 coding DNA: TGCAGCGCCCGAGGGACAGGACAGGAAGAGACCCAGTACTTC. This encodes CSARGTGQEETQYF.

Ten or more counts support this clonotype. This chain joins TRBV6-1 and TRBJ1-2, with 7 bases aligning to TRBD1. Germline V gene sequence: CDR1 MNHNS, CDR2 SASEGT. The CDR3 runs 15 residues. Trimming removed 5 bases from V and 8 bases from J; junction bases left unmatched: 14. As DNA, the CDR3 is TGTGCCAGCAGTCCACGGACAGGCTCGACTAACGGCTACACCTTC. It translates to CASSPRTGSTNGYTF.

There are a few counts of this clonotype. The CDR3 is CASGGGGAIGYGYTF. CDR3 DNA: TGTGCCAGCGGGGGTGGGGGGGCTATCGGCTATGGCTACACCTTC. This chain joins TRBV27 and TRBJ1-2, with TRBD1 as a possible D gene (6 bases). There are 15 residues in the CDR3. Germline loops: CDR1 MNHEY, CDR2 SMNVEV (reference sequence). Trimming removed 8 bases from V and 4 bases from J, with 20 bases in between.